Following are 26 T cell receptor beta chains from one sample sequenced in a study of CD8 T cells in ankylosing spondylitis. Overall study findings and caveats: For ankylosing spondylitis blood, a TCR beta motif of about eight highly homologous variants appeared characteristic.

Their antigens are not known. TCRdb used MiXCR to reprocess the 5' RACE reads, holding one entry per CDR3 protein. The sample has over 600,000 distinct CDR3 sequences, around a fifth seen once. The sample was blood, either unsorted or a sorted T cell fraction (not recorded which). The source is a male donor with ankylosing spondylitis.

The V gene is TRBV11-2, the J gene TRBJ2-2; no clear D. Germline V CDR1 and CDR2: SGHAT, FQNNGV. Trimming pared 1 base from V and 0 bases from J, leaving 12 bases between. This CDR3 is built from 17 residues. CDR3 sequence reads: CASSLGVVGTNTGELFF. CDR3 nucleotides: TGTGCCAGCAGCTTAGGGGTAGTGGGGACGAACACCGGGGAGCTGTTTTTT.

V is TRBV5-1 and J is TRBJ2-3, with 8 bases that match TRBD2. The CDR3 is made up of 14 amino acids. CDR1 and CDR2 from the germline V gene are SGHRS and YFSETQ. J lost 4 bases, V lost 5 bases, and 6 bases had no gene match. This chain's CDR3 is CASSSGLESDTQYF. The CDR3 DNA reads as TGCGCCAGCAGTTCGGGACTAGAATCAGATACGCAGTATTTT.

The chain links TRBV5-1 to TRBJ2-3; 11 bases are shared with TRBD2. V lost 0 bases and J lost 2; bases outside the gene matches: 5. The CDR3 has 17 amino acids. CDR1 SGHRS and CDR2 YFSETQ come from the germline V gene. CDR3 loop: CASSLGLAGGTTDTQYF. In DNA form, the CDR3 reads TGCGCCAGCAGCTTGGGGCTAGCGGGGGGAACCACAGATACGCAGTATTTT.

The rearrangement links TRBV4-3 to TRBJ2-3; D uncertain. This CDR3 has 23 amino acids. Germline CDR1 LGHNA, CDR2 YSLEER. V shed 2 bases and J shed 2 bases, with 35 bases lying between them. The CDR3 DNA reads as TGCGCCAGCAGCCAAAAAGCCCCACAAGGTTTGGTTTTCGGCCCACGACCCACAGATACGCAGTATTTT. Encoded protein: CASSQKAPQGLVFGPRPTDTQYF.

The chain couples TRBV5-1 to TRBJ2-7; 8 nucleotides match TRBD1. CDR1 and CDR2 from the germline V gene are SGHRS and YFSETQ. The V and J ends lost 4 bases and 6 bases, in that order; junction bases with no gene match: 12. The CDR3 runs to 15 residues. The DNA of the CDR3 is TGCGCCAGCAGCCCATCCCGGACAGGGACCGTCGAGCAGTACTTC. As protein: CASSPSRTGTVEQYF. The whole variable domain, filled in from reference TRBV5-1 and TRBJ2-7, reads KAGVTQTPRYLIKTRGQQVTLSCSPISGHRSVSWYQQTPGQGLQFLFEYFSETQRNKGNFPGRFSGRQFSNSRSEMNVSTLELGDSALYLCASSPSRTGTVEQYFGPGTRLTVT.

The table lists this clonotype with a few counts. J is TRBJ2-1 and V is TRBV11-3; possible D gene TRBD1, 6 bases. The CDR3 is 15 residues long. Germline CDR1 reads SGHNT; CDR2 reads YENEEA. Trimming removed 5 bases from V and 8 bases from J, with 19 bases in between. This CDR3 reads CASSIRTAPPHEQFF. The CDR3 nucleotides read TGTGCCAGCAGCATTAGGACAGCCCCTCCCCATGAGCAGTTCTTC.

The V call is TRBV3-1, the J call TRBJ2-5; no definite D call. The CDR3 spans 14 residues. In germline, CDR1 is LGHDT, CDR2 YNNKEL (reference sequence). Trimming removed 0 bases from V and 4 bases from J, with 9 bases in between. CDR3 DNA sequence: TGTGCCAGCAGCCAAGAGGTGTTTGGAGAGACCCAGTACTTC. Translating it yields CASSQEVFGETQYF.

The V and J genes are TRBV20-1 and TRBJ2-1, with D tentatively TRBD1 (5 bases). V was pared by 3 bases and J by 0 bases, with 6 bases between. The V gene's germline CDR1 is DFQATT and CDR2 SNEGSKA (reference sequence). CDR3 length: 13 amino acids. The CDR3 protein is CSASGHSYNEQFF. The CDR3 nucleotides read TGCAGTGCTAGCGGACACTCCTACAATGAGCAGTTCTTC.

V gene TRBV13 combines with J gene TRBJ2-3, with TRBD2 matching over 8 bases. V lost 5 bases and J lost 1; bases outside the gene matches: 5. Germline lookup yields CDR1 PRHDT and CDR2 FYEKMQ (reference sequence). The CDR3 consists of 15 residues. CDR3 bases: TGTGCCAGCAGCGCCAAGCGGGGGCGCACAGATACGCAGTATTTT. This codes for CASSAKRGRTDTQYF.

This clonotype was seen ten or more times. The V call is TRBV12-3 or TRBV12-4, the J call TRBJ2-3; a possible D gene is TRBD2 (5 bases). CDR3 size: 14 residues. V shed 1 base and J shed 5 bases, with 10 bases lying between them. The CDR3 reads CASSLGARGDTQYF. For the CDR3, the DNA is TGTGCCAGCAGTTTAGGGGCTCGGGGAGATACGCAGTATTTT.

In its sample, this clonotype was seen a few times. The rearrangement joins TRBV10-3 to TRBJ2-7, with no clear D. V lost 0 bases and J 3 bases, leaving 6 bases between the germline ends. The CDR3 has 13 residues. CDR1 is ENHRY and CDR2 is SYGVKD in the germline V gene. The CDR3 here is CAISESNGYEQYF. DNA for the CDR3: TGTGCCATCAGTGAGTCAAACGGCTACGAGCAGTACTTC.

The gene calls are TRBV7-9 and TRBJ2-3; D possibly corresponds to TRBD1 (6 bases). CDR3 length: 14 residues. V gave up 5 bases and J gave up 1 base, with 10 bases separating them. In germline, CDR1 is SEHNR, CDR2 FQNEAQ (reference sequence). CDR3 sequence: CASSPQGRTDTQYF. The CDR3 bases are TGTGCCAGCAGCCCCCAGGGGCGCACAGATACGCAGTATTTT.

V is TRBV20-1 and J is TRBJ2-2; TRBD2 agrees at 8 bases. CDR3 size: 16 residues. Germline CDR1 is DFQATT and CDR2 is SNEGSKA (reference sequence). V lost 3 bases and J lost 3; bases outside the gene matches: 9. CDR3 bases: TGCAGTGCTAGCCCACCGGGACTAGGTCACACCGGGGAGCTGTTTTTT. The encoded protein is CSASPPGLGHTGELFF.

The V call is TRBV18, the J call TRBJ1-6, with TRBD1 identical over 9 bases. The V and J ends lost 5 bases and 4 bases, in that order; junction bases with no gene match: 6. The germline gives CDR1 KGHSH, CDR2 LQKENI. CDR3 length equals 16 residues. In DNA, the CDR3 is TGTGCCAGCTCATCACAGGGGGCTGGATATAATTCACCCCTCCACTTT. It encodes CASSSQGAGYNSPLHF.

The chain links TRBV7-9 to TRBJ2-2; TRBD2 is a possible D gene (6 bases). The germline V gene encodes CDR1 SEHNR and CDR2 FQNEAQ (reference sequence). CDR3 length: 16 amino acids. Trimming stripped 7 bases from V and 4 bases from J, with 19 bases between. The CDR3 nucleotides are TGTGCCAGCACCCGCATAAGAGTCGGGAGCACCGGGGAGCTGTTTTTT. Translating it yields CASTRIRVGSTGELFF.

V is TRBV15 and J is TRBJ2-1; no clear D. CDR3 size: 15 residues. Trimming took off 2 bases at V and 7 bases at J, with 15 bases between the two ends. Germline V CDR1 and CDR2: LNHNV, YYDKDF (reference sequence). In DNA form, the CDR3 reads TGTGCCACCAGCAGACCGGGCCAACCACTTAATGAGCAGTTCTTC. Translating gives CATSRPGQPLNEQFF. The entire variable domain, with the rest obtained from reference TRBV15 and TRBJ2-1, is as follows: DAMVIQNPRYQVTQFGKPVTLSCSQTLNHNVMYWYQQKSSQAPKLLFHYYDKDFNNEADTPDNFQSRRPNTSFCFLDIRSPGLGDTAMYLCATSRPGQPLNEQFFGPGTRLTVL.

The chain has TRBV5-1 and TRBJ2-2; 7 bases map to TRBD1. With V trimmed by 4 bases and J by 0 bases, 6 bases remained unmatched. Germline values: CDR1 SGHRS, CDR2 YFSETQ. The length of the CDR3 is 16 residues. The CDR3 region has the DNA TGCGCCAGCAGCCCCGGGACAGAGACGAACACCGGGGAGCTGTTTTTT. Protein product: CASSPGTETNTGELFF.

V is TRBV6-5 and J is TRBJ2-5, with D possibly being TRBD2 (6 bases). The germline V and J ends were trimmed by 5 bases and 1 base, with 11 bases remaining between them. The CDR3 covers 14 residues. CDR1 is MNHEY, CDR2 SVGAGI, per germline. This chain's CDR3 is CASSTGTLQETQYF. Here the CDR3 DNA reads TGTGCCAGCAGTACTGGGACTCTCCAAGAGACCCAGTACTTC.

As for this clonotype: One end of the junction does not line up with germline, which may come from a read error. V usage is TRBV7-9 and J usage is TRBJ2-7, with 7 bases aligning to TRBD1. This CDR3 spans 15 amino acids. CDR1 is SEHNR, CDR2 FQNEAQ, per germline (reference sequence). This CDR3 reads CACSLASDRNYEQYF. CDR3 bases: TGTGCCTGCAGCTTAGCTTCGGACAGGAATTACGAGCAGTACTTC.

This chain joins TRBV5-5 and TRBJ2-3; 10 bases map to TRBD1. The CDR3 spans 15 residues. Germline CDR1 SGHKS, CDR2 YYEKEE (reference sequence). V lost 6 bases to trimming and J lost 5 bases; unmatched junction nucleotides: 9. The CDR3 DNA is TGTGCCAGCACCAAGGACAGGGGGGCAGGAGATACGCAGTATTTT. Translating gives CASTKDRGAGDTQYF.

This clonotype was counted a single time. In DNA form, the CDR3 reads TGTGCCATCAGTGAGCCCGGAGGTGACTATGGCTACACCTTC. Translation gives CAISEPGGDYGYTF. This chain links TRBV10-3 with TRBJ1-2, with D uncertain. CDR1 is ENHRY, CDR2 SYGVKD, per germline. Trimming shortened V by 2 bases and J by 3 bases, and 10 bases separated the two germline ends. The CDR3 spans 14 residues.

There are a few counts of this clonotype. CDR3 nucleotides: TGTGCCAGCCGCCAACCCTCGGACAGGGGGCTACGGATCGAGCAGTACTTC. This encodes CASRQPSDRGLRIEQYF. The V gene is TRBV6-1, the J gene TRBJ2-7; 11 bases agree with TRBD1. Germline CDR1 and CDR2: MNHNS and SASEGT. J was trimmed by 6 bases and V by 8 bases; bases with no gene match: 18. The CDR3 extends over 17 amino acids.

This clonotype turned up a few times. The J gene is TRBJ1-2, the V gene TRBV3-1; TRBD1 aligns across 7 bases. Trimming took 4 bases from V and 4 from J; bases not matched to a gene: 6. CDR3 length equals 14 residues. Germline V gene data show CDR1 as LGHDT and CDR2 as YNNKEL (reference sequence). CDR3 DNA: TGTGCCAGCAGCCGGGACAGTGACTTCTATGGCTACACCTTC. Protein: CASSRDSDFYGYTF.

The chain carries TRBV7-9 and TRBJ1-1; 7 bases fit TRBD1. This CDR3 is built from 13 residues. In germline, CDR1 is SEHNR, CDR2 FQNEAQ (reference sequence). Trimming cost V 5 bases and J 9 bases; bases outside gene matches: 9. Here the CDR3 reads CASSPREGAKAFF. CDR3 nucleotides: TGTGCCAGCAGCCCGCGGGAGGGGGCAAAAGCTTTCTTT.

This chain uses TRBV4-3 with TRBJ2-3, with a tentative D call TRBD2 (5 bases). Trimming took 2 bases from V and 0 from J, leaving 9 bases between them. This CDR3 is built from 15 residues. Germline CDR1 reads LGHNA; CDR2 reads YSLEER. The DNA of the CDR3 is TGCGCCAGCAGCCAAAGCGGAATTAGCACAGATACGCAGTATTTT. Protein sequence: CASSQSGISTDTQYF.

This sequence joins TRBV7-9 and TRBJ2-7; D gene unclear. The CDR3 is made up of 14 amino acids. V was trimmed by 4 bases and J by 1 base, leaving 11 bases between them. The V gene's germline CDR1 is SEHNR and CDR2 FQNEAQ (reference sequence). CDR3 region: CASSSVTLSYEQYF. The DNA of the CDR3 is TGTGCCAGCAGCTCCGTGACTCTTTCCTACGAGCAGTACTTC.